Sequencing of this TCR beta chain was carried out in a study of T cells in localized non-small cell lung cancer. The germline V gene encodes CDR1 SGHNT and CDR2 YENEEA. J lost 7 bases, V lost 4 bases, and 9 bases had no gene match. The CDR3 covers 17 residues. This clone is large in the sample. Its specificity is not known. Study-wide points: Heterogeneity cannot be ruled out, as sequencing used one tumor region only. Median approximately 50 top-100 tumor clones were shared with paired adjacent lung. Among the tissues sampled, uninvolved adjacent lung had the highest T cell clonality, above tumor.

Neighbouring lung, lacking atypia, was collected no less than 2 cm away from the tumor margin. The assay was immunoSEQ multiplex PCR, and TCRdb's table has in-frame clones only and misses some. This sample has over a thousand clones, with approximately 23% found just once. The sequencing used normal lung tissue next to the tumor, collected before any cancer treatment. The sequence came from a female donor aged 60 or older with stage II squamous cell lung carcinoma. V usage is TRBV11-3 and J usage is TRBJ2-2; TRBD2 agrees at 13 bases. The CDR3 DNA sequence: TGTGCCAGCAGCTCATTTGGACTAGCGGGGGTTATCGGGGAGCTGTTTTTT. Its protein is CASSSFGLAGVIGELFF.